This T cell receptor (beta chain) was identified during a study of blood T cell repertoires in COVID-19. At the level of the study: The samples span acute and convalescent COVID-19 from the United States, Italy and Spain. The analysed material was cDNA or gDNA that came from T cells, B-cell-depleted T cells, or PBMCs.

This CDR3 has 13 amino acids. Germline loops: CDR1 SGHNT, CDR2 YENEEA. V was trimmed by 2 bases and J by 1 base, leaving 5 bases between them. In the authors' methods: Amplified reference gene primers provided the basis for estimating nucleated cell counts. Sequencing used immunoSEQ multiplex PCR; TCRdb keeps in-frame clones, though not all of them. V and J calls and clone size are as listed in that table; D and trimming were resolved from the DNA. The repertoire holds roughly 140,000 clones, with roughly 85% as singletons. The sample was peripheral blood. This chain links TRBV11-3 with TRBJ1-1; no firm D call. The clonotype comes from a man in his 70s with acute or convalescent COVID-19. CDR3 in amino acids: CASSLLRNTEAFF. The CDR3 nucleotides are TGTGCCAGCAGCTTACTACGGAACACTGAAGCTTTCTTT.